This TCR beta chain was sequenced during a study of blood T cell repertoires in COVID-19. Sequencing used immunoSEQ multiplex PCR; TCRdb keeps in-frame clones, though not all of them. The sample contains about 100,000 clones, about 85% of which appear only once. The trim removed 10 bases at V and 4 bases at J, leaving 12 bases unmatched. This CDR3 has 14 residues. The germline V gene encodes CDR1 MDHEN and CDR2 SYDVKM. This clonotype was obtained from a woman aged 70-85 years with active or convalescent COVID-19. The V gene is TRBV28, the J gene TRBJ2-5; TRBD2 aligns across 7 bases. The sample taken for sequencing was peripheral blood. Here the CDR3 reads CATQNGGLIETQYF. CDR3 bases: TGTGCCACCCAAAACGGGGGGTTAATAGAGACCCAGTACTTC.